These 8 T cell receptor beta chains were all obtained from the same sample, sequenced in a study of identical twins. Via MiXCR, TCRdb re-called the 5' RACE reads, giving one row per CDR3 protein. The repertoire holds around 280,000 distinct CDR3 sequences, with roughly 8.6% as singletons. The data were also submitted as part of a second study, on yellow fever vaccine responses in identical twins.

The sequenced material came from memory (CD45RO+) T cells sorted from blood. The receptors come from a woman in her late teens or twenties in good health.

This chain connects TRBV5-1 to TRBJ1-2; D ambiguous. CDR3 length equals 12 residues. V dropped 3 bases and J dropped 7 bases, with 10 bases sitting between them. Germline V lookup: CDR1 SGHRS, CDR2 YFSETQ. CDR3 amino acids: CASSSPVSGYTF. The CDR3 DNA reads TGCGCCAGCAGCTCGCCCGTCTCTGGCTACACCTTC.

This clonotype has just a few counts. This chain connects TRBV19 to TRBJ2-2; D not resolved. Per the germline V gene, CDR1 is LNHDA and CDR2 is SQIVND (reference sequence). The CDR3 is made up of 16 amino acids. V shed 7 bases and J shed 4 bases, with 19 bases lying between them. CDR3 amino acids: CASTQTAARTTGELFF. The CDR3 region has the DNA TGTGCCAGTACCCAGACCGCTGCTAGGACCACCGGGGAGCTGTTTTTT.

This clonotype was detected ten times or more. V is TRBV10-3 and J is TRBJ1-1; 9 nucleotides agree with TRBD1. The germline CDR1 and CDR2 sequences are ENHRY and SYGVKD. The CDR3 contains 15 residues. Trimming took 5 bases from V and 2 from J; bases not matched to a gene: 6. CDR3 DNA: TGTGCCATCAGTCGGACAGGGGCCGGCAACACTGAAGCTTTCTTT. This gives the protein CAISRTGAGNTEAFF.

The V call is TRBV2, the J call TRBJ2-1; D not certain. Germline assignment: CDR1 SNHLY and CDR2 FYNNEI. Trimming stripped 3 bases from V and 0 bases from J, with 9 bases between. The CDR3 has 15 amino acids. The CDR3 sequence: CASSDKESSYNEQFF. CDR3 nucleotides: TGTGCCAGCAGTGATAAGGAGAGCTCCTACAATGAGCAGTTCTTC.

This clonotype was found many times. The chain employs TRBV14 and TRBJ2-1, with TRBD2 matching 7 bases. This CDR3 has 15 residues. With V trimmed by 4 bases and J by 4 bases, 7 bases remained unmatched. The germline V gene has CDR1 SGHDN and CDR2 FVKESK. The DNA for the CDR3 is TGTGCCAGCAGCCGCGGGCTAGCGGCTTACAATGAGCAGTTCTTC. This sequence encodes CASSRGLAAYNEQFF.

CDR3 in DNA: TGTGCCAGCCGGGCGGACAGGGCTCATTCCTGGTTCTTC. Its translation: CASRADRAHSWFF. This chain connects TRBV6-1 to TRBJ2-1; 8 nucleotides line up with TRBD1. The V and J ends lost 8 bases and 15 bases, in that order; junction bases with no gene match: 15. The CDR3 covers 13 residues. In germline, CDR1 is MNHNS, CDR2 SASEGT.

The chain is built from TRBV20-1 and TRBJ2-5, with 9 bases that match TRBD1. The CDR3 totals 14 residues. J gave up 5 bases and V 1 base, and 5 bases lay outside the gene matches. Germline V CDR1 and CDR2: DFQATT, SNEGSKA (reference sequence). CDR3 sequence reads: CSARVHGQGETQYF. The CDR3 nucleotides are TGCAGTGCTAGAGTCCATGGACAGGGGGAGACCCAGTACTTC.

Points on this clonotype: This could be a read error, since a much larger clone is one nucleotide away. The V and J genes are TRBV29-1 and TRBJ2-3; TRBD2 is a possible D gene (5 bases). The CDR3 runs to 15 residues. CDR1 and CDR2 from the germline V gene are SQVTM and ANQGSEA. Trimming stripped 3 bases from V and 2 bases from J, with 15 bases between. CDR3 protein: CSVDGRAPNTDTQYF. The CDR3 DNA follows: TGCAGCGTTGACGGGCGGGCACCTAACACAGATACGCAGTATTTT.